The 4 T cell receptor beta chains presented below share a single source sample, sequenced in a study of blood T cell repertoires in COVID-19. Clones were sequenced by immunoSEQ multiplex PCR, and TCRdb holds only the in-frame ones, with some missing. In the table there are some 210,000 clones, roughly 94% of which are singletons. The sequenced material came from peripheral blood. The receptors derive from a man aged 25-45 years with acute or convalescent COVID-19.

A single count supports this clone. DNA for the CDR3: TGTGCCAGCAGCCTCGACGGGACAAGGAAAAACATTCAGTACTTC. This sequence encodes CASSLDGTRKNIQYF. V and J are TRBV14 and TRBJ2-4; tentatively, D is TRBD1 (6 bases). CDR3 length: 15 amino acids. V was clipped by 4 bases and J by 4 bases, with 14 bases between them. The germline gives CDR1 SGHDN, CDR2 FVKESK.

The V call is TRBV5-1, the J call TRBJ2-2; D is ambiguous. The germline V and J ends were trimmed by 4 bases and 0 bases, with 10 bases remaining between them. The CDR3 runs to 15 residues. Germline V gives CDR1 SGHRS, CDR2 YFSETQ. In DNA form, the CDR3 reads TGCGCCAGCAGCCTTCGCTCTACGAACACCGGGGAGCTGTTTTTT. It specifies CASSLRSTNTGELFF.

The chain links TRBV5-4 to TRBJ2-1; D possibly corresponds to TRBD2 (7 bases). CDR1 is SGHNT and CDR2 is YYREEE in the germline V gene (reference sequence). The CDR3 has 16 amino acids. Trimming took off 1 base at V and 4 bases at J, with 15 bases between the two ends. CDR3 bases: TGTGCCAGCAGCTTGTGGGGGGGCCTTCAGTACAATGAGCAGTTCTTC. This sequence encodes CASSLWGGLQYNEQFF.

The sample holds one count of this clone. CDR3 in amino acids: CASSLAGSGEKYEQYF. CDR3 bases: TGTGCCAGCAGCCTCGCGGGTAGCGGGGAAAAGTACGAGCAGTACTTC. The V and J genes are TRBV7-3 and TRBJ2-7; 8 bases agree with TRBD2. From germline, CDR1 is SGHTA and CDR2 FQGTGA. The CDR3 is made up of 16 amino acids. V dropped 5 bases and J dropped 4; count of bases not matched to a gene: 13.